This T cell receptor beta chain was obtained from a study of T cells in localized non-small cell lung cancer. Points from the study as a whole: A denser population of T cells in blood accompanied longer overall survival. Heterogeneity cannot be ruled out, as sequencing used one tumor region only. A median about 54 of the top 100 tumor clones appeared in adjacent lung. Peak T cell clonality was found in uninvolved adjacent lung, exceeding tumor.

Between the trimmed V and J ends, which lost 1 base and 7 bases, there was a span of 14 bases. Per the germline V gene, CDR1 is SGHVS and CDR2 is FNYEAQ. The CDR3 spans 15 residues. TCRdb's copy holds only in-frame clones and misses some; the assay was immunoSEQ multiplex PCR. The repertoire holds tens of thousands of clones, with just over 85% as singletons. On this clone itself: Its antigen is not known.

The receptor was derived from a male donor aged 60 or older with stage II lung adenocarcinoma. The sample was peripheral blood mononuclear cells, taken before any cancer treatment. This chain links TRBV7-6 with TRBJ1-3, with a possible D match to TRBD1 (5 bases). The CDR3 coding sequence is TGTGCCAGCAGCTTAGGGGGGATCGGTGGGAACACCATATATTTT. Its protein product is CASSLGGIGGNTIYF.